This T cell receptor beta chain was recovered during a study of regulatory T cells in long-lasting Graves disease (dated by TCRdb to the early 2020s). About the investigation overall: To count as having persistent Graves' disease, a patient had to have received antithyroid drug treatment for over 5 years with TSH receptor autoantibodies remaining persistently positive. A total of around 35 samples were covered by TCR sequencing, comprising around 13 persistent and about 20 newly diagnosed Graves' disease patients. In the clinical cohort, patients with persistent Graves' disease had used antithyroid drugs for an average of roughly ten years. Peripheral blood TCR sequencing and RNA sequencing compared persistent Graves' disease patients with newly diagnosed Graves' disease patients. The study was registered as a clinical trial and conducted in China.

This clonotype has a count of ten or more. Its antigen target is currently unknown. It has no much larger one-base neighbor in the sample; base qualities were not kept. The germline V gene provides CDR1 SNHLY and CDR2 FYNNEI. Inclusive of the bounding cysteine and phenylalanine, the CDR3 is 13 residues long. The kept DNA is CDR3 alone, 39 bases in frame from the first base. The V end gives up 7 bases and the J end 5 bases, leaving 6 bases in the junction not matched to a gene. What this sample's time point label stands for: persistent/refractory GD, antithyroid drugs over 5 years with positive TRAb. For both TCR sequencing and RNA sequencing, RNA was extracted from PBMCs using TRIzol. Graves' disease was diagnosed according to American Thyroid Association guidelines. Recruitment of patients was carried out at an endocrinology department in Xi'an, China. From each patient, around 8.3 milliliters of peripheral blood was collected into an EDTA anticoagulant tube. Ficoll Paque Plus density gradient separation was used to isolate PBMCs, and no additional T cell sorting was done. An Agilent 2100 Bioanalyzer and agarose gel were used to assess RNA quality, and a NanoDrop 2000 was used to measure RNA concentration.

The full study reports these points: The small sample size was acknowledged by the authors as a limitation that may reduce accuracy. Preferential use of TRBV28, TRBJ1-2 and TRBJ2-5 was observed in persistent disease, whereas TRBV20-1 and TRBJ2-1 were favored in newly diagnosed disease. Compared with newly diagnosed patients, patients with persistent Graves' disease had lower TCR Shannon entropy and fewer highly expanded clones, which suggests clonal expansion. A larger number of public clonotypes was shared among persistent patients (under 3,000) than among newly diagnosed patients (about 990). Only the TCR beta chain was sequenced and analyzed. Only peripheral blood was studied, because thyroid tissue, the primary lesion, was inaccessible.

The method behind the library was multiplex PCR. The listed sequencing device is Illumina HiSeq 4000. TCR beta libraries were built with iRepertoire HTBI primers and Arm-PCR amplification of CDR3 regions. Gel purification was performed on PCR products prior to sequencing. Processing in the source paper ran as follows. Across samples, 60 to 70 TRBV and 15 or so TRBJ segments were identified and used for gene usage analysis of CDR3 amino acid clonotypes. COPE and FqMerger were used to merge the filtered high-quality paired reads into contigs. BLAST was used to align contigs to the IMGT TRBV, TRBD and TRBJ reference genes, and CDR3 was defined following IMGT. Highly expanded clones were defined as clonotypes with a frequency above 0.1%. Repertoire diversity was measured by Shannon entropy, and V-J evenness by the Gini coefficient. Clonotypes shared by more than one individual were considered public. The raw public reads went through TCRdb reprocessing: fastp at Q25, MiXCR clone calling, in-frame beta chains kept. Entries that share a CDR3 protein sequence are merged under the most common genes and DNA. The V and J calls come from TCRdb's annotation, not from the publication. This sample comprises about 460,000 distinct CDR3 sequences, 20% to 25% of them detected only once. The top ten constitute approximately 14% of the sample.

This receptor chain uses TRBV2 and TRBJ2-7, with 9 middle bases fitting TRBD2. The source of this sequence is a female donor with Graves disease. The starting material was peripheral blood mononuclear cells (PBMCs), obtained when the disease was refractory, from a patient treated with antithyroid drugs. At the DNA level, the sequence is TGTGCCAGCATCCGCGGGGGGGACAACGAGCAGTACTTC. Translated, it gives CASIRGGDNEQYF.